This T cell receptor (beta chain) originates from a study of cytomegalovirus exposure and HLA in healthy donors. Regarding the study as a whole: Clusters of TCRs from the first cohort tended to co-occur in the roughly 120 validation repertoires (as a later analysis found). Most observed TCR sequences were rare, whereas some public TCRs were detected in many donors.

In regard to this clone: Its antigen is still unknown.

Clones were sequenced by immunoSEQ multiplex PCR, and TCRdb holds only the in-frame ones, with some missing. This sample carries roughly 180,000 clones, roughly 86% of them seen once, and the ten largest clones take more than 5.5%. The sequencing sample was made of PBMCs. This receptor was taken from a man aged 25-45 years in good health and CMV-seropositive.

Written as DNA, the CDR3 is TGTGCCAGCAGCCTTCTACCGGGGGGAGAGACCCAGTACTTC. This encodes CASSLLPGGETQYF. The genes are TRBV7-7 and TRBJ2-5; TRBD2 aligns across 7 bases. Germline assignment: CDR1 SSHAT and CDR2 FNYEAQ (reference sequence). The CDR3 is made up of 14 amino acids. With 5 bases clipped from V and 4 bases from J, the junction kept 7 bases outside the gene matches.